The following is a TCR beta chain sequence with its context. What it binds is not known. These data come from a study of T cell responses to AZD1222 COVID-19 vaccine. Points from the study as a whole: Spike-spanning, vaccine-associated CD4 TCRs were dominant at 160-218 and 743-854. The donor cohort was predominantly white British with a female majority, and clonal diversity may have been underestimated.

The germline V and J ends were trimmed by 6 bases and 5 bases, with 11 bases remaining between them. The germline CDR1 and CDR2 sequences are MNHEY and SVGAGI. This CDR3 has 13 residues. Profiled with immunoSEQ multiplex PCR; TCRdb holds only in-frame clones, not every one. The profile shows roughly 120,000 clones, less than 90% of them singletons. This clonotype originated in an adult in good health. V usage is TRBV6-5 and J usage is TRBJ2-1; D gene ambiguous. The sequencing here drew on peripheral blood, taken on day 0 of AZD1222 vaccination. This CDR3 reads CASSGLFHNEQFF. CDR3 nucleotides: TGTGCCAGCAGCGGTTTGTTCCACAATGAGCAGTTCTTC.